One T cell receptor beta chain is described in this entry. Which antigen it targets is not known. Qualities for individual bases were not recorded, and no much larger clone is one base off. The CDR3 runs 15 amino acids, cysteine and phenylalanine included. Only the CDR3 DNA is retained, 45 bases long and in frame from the first base. For this chain, trimming is 6 bases at the V end and 3 bases at the J end, and the number of junction bases without a gene match is 3. CDR1 and CDR2, per the germline V gene, are LGHNA and YNFKEQ. The library was built by means of 5' RACE. The data were produced on an Illumina HiSeq 2500. A second roughly 7 to 12 cycle PCR used a sample-barcoded 5' primer and a J-beta primer mix. Each TCR beta cDNA molecule received a unique molecular identifier from a template-switch 5' adaptor carrying 12 random nucleotides. Each sample yielded at least 3 million CDR3-containing paired-end reads. All of the RNA was converted into first-strand cDNA using the Mint cDNA synthesis kit, with a TRBC-specific oligonucleotide serving as the primer. All cDNA was treated with uracil-DNA glycosylase and then went through a first 18-cycle PCR with the universal primers M1SS and BC2_uni_R. As for the original processing: For normalization, 1 million high-quality reads were randomly selected from each sample, with every read carrying a distinct molecular identifier. Reads sharing molecular identifiers were discarded rather than binned into consensus sequences. CDR3 identification, clonotype clustering and error correction used MiTCR with a Q25 quality threshold and the strictest error-elimination algorithm. A nonparametric unseen species model with Euler transformation was used to estimate a lower bound on total TCR beta diversity. TCRdb applied fastp at Q25 and MiXCR to the public reads, then kept only in-frame beta chains. Merged by CDR3 protein, the rows form single entries marked with the most common genes and DNA. These V and J calls derive from TCRdb rather than the authors' analysis. The sample table contains around 1,500,000 distinct CDR3 sequences; only one count was recorded for 42% of them. Roughly 7.7% of the sample lies in the top ten.

These data belong to a study of blood T cells in healthy people across ages (dated by TCRdb to the mid-2010s). At the level of the whole study: In model experiments, roughly one uniquely barcoded TCR beta cDNA molecule per two T cells was captured by template switching. Using deep sequencing normalized with unique cDNA molecular identifiers, the study measured how TCR beta repertoire diversity changes with age. The donors were divided into four age groups: young (average approximately 15 years), middle-aged (roughly 40), aged (approximately 59) and long-lived (approximately 74). To avoid experimental bias, donors of different ages were randomly spread across the sequencing lanes. Using the same blood draw, the study looked at two additional independent replicas of 1 million unique cDNA reads for two donors, one aged 18 to 30 and the other aged 80 or older. The full study reports these points: Because donor CMV infection status was unknown, age-related changes in expanded clonotypes were potentially confounded. Estimates of total diversity from one million sequenced T cells were regarded as lower bounds and underestimates. Compared with the aged group, the long-lived group had more naive CD4+ T cells, fewer expanded clones and increased TCR diversity, a pattern suggesting age selection. Observed TCR beta diversity per million T cells fell roughly linearly with age, and a significant reduction was already apparent by age approximately 41. Bulk unsorted PBMC profiling prevented conclusive comparison of naive and antigen-experienced compartments. Observed TCR beta diversity correlated strongly with the percentage of naive T cells measured by flow cytometry.

Systemically healthy Caucasian individuals from Russia, around 38 in total and aged about 6 to 90 years, were included as donors. Around 10 milliliters of peripheral blood were drawn from each donor into EDTA-treated Vacutainer tubes. Ficoll-Paque density-gradient centrifugation was used to isolate PBMCs, with at least 7 million per sample. Total RNA, at least 6 micrograms per sample, was extracted from PBMCs with Trizol reagent. For every donor, flow cytometry on a PBMC aliquot measured the percentage of naive CD45RAhigh/CD27high T cells. The clonotype was recovered from a young woman in good health. The chain is made from TRBV4-2 and TRBJ2-1, and 12 bases in between align with TRBD2. Sequencing used blood. Here is the DNA: TGTGCCAGCAGTGCTAGCGGGGGGGGCTACAATGAGCAGTTCTTC. Its protein product is CASSASGGGYNEQFF.